These 20 T cell receptor beta chains were sequenced from one sample in a study of cytomegalovirus exposure and HLA in healthy donors. Clones were sequenced by immunoSEQ multiplex PCR, and TCRdb holds only the in-frame ones, with some missing. The sample yields roughly 68,000 clones, roughly 96% seen once. Sequencing was performed on PBMCs. The receptors originated from a man between 18 and 35 years old in good health and CMV-seronegative.

The gene calls are TRBV6-5 and TRBJ1-3; a weak D match, TRBD1 (5 bases). CDR1 is MNHEY and CDR2 is SVGAGI in the germline V gene. V lost 0 bases and J lost 2, with 11 bases in between. The CDR3 consists of 16 residues. CDR3: CASSYSGRGPGNTIYF. In DNA, the CDR3 is TGTGCCAGCAGTTACTCAGGGAGGGGACCTGGAAACACCATATATTTT.

The chain has TRBV19 and TRBJ1-2; the match to TRBD1 covers 7 bases. Germline V gene sequence: CDR1 LNHDA, CDR2 SQIVND (reference sequence). V shed 1 base, J shed 6 bases, and the junction held 8 bases outside the gene matches. The CDR3 spans 15 residues. The CDR3 DNA is TGTGCCAGTAGTATAGCCCAGGGACAGAGGAATGGCTACACCTTC. Translated, it gives CASSIAQGQRNGYTF.

The chain couples TRBV5-1 to TRBJ2-1; TRBD1 aligns across 8 bases. Per germline, CDR1 SGHRS and CDR2 YFSETQ. The CDR3 totals 18 residues. V lost 3 bases and J lost 5; bases outside the gene matches: 16. The CDR3 is CASSYTERRTGFNNEQFF. The CDR3 DNA reads as TGCGCCAGCAGCTACACAGAACGTAGGACAGGGTTCAACAATGAGCAGTTCTTC.

The chain carries TRBV7-9 and TRBJ2-3; tentatively, D is TRBD2 (5 bases). The germline V gene encodes CDR1 SEHNR and CDR2 FQNEAQ (reference sequence). The CDR3 loop spans 16 amino acids. V was shortened by 3 bases and J by 2 bases, with 15 bases between the two germline ends. CDR3 sequence reads: CASSFGGREFTDTQYF. CDR3 nucleotides: TGTGCCAGCAGCTTCGGCGGGCGAGAATTCACAGATACGCAGTATTTT.

This clone occurred once. This chain joins TRBV2 and TRBJ1-2; TRBD1 agrees at 7 bases. Looked up from germline, CDR1 is SNHLY and CDR2 is FYNNEI. This CDR3 has 13 residues. The trim removed 8 bases at V and 3 bases at J, leaving 6 bases unmatched. CDR3 nucleotides: TGTGCCAGCCAGGACAGGACGCACTATGGCTACACCTTC. Translated, it gives CASQDRTHYGYTF.

The CDR3 protein is CSVEEAGQVGYTF. The DNA for the CDR3 is TGCAGCGTTGAAGAGGCGGGACAGGTCGGCTACACCTTC. J is TRBJ1-2 and V is TRBV29-1; 8 bases fit TRBD1. Germline loops: CDR1 SQVTM, CDR2 ANQGSEA. The CDR3 is made up of 13 amino acids. V dropped 0 bases and J dropped 8; count of bases not matched to a gene: 5. Supplemented by reference TRBV29-1 and TRBJ1-2, the full variable domain reads SAVISQKPSRDICQRGTSLTIQCQVDSQVTMMFWYRQQPGQSLTLIATANQGSEATYESGFVIDKFPISRPNLTFSTLTVSNMSPEDSSIYLCSVEEAGQVGYTFGSGTRLTVV.

V and J are TRBV14 and TRBJ2-5, with a weak D call TRBD1 (6 bases). V was pared by 1 base and J by 5 bases, with 17 bases between. This CDR3 is built from 16 residues. Germline CDR1 SGHDN, CDR2 FVKESK. The CDR3 here is CASSQVAGAPHETQYF. The CDR3 nucleotides are TGTGCCAGCAGCCAAGTAGCAGGGGCCCCTCATGAGACCCAGTACTTC.

The chain recombines TRBV2 with TRBJ1-4; D is undetermined. This CDR3 is built from 14 residues. The V end lost 4 bases, the J end lost 8 bases, and 14 bases lay between the germline ends. CDR1 and CDR2 (germline): SNHLY, FYNNEI. The CDR3 DNA reads as TGTGCCAGCAGTGTATATACAGATCGGGAAAAACTGTTTTTT. It specifies CASSVYTDREKLFF.

This clone was seen a single time. The chain links TRBV6-1 to TRBJ1-2, with D hard to call. V lost 0 bases and J 4 bases, leaving 9 bases between the germline ends. CDR1 MNHNS and CDR2 SASEGT come from the germline V gene. The CDR3 loop spans 14 amino acids. The CDR3 spells CASSEATGGYGYTF. The CDR3 DNA sequence: TGTGCCAGCAGTGAAGCAACGGGAGGCTATGGCTACACCTTC.

The V and J genes are TRBV6-5 and TRBJ1-2; D ambiguous. V shed 2 bases and J shed 8 bases, with 9 bases lying between them. This CDR3 is 12 amino acids long. Germline CDR1 is MNHEY and CDR2 is SVGAGI. CDR3 in amino acids: CASSYGGEGYTF. CDR3 DNA: TGTGCCAGCAGTTACGGCGGGGAAGGCTACACCTTC.

The gene calls are TRBV11-2 and TRBJ1-6; 9 bases are a match to TRBD1. This CDR3 is built from 14 residues. Germline CDR1 is SGHAT and CDR2 is FQNNGV. With V trimmed by 5 bases and J by 10 bases, 6 bases remained unmatched. CDR3 DNA: TGTGCCAGCAGCGCCGGGACAGGGATATCACCCCTCCACTTT. Translating it yields CASSAGTGISPLHF.

V and J are TRBV6-1 and TRBJ2-7; weak D call: TRBD1 (5 bases). Germline CDR1 is MNHNS and CDR2 is SASEGT. Deletions cut 3 bases from V and 4 bases from J, with 10 bases between. The CDR3 runs 13 residues. The CDR3 is CASSEQGIYEQYF. CDR3 nucleotide sequence: TGTGCCAGCAGTGAGCAGGGAATATACGAGCAGTACTTC.

The chain has TRBV2 and TRBJ1-1; the D gene is possibly TRBD1 (6 bases). The CDR3 sequence is 14 residues long. The V end lost 8 bases, the J end lost 3 bases, and 16 bases lay between the germline ends. The germline CDR1 and CDR2 sequences are SNHLY and FYNNEI. In DNA, the CDR3 is TGTGCCAGCTCCCCGGGGGGGGCCGACACTGAAGCTTTCTTT. Translated, it gives CASSPGGADTEAFF. Full variable domain (missing parts from reference TRBV2 and TRBJ1-1): EPEVTQTPSHQVTQMGQEVILRCVPISNHLYFYWYRQILGQKVEFLVSFYNNEISEKSEIFDDQFSVERPDGSNFTLKIRSTKLEDSAMYFCASSPGGADTEAFFGQGTRLTVV.

The sample holds one count of this clone. The chain couples TRBV11-1 to TRBJ2-7; a weak D match, TRBD1 (5 bases). This CDR3 is built from 13 residues. The germline V gene encodes CDR1 SGHAT and CDR2 FQDESV (reference sequence). Trimming pared 2 bases from V and 6 bases from J, leaving 11 bases between. The CDR3, as DNA: TGTGCCAGCAGCTTACTAGGGGATGGCGAGCAGTACTTC. Residues: CASSLLGDGEQYF.

This chain uses TRBV7-9 with TRBJ1-1; D not certain. The germline V gene encodes CDR1 SEHNR and CDR2 FQNEAQ (reference sequence). Trimming shortened V by 5 bases and J by 0 bases, and 7 bases separated the two germline ends. The CDR3 is 13 residues long. The CDR3 coding sequence is TGTGCCAGCAGCGTCATCCTGAACACTGAAGCTTTCTTT. It is translated as CASSVILNTEAFF.

The chain is built from TRBV2 and TRBJ2-7, with D possibly matching TRBD1 (5 bases). CDR1 is SNHLY, CDR2 FYNNEI, per germline. This CDR3 has 14 amino acids. Between the trimmed V and J ends, which lost 4 bases and 1 base, there was a span of 11 bases. The CDR3 DNA follows: TGTGCCAGCAGTGTGGACACAGCTTCCTACGAGCAGTACTTC. It specifies CASSVDTASYEQYF.

The chain uses TRBV5-6 and TRBJ1-2; a possible D gene is TRBD1 (6 bases). Germline V gene lookup returns CDR1 SGHDT and CDR2 YYEEEE. The CDR3 is 15 amino acids. Trimming stripped 6 bases from V and 8 bases from J, with 23 bases between. DNA for the CDR3: TGTGCCAGCACCACGGAGGCAGGGGCAAGGGGGGGCTACACCTTC. Translated: CASTTEAGARGGYTF.

The chain links TRBV6-1 to TRBJ1-4; 7 bases map to TRBD1. J lost 4 bases, V lost 3 bases, and 2 bases had no gene match. The germline gives CDR1 MNHNS, CDR2 SASEGT. The CDR3 is 14 residues long. CDR3 sequence (DNA): TGTGCCAGCAGTGAGGACAGGATTAATGAAAAACTGTTTTTT. Translating gives CASSEDRINEKLFF.

The CDR3 sequence: CASSKQQANSNQPQHF. The CDR3 region has the DNA TGTGCCAGTAGTAAACAACAGGCTAATAGCAATCAGCCCCAGCATTTT. J is TRBJ1-5 and V is TRBV19; tentatively, D is TRBD1 (5 bases). The CDR3 contains 16 residues. In germline, CDR1 is LNHDA, CDR2 SQIVND (reference sequence). V gave up 4 bases and J gave up 0 bases, with 13 bases separating them.

CDR3 DNA: TGTGCCACCAGCAGAGCTCGGGGTGGGGAAGATACGCAGTATTTT. Amino acids: CATSRARGGEDTQYF. V usage is TRBV15 and J usage is TRBJ2-3; TRBD2 is a possible D gene (5 bases). The CDR3 extends over 15 amino acids. Trimming cost V 1 base and J 5 bases, with 13 bases left between them. The germline CDR1 and CDR2 sequences are LNHNV and YYDKDF (reference sequence).